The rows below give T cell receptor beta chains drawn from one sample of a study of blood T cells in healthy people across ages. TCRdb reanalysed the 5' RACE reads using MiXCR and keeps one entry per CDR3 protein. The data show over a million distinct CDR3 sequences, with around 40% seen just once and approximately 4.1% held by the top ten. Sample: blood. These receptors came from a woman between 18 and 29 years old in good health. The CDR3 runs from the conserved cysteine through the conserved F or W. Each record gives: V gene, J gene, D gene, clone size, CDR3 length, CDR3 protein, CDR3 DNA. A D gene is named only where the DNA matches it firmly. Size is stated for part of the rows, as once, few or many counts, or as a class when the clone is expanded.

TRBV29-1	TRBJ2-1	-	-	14	CSVSAEGSYNEQFF	TGCAGCGTTTCAGCGGAGGGCTCCTACAATGAGCAGTTCTTC
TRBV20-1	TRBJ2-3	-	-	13	CSASLPGTDTQYF	TGCAGTGCTAGCCTCCCCGGCACAGATACGCAGTATTTT
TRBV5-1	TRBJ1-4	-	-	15	CASSPTGHSNEKLFF	TGCGCCAGCAGCCCTACAGGCCACAGCAATGAAAAACTGTTTTTT
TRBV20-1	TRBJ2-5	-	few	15	CSARVRTGSAGEQYF	TGCAGTGCTAGAGTACGTACAGGGTCGGCAGGAGAGCAGTACTTC
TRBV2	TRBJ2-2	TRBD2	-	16	CATSGTSGPNTGELFF	TGTGCCACCTCCGGGACTAGCGGCCCGAACACCGGGGAGCTGTTTTTT
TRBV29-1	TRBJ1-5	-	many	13	CSVVGDSNQPQHF	TGCAGCGTTGTGGGGGATAGCAATCAGCCCCAGCATTTT
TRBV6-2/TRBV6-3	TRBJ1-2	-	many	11	CASSHSYGYTF	TGTGCCAGCAGTCACAGCTATGGCTACACCTTC
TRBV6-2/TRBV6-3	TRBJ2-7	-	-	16	CASSPLSGISYNEQYF	TGTGCCAGCAGTCCCCTTAGCGGAATCTCCTACAATGAGCAGTACTTC
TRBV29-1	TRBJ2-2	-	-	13	CSVGQRNTGELFF	TGCAGCGTTGGGCAGCGGAACACCGGGGAGCTGTTTTTT
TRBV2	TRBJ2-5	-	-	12	CASNRATNEQYF	TGTGCCAGCAATCGTGCCACCAATGAGCAGTACTTC
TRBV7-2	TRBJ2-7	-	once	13	CASNNKGLNEQYF	TGTGCCAGTAACAACAAGGGGTTAAACGAGCAGTACTTC
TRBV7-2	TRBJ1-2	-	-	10	CASRNSRYTF	TGTGCCAGCAGGAACAGTCGCTACACCTTC
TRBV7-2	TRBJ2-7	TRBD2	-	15	CASSLEGLASNEQYF	TGTGCCAGCAGCTTAGAGGGACTAGCATCTAATGAGCAGTACTTC
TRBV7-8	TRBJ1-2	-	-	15	CASSLPGPQQYGYTF	TGTGCCAGCAGCTTACCAGGTCCTCAACAATATGGCTACACCTTC
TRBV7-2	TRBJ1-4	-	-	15	CASSYMDFSNEKLFF	TGTGCCAGCAGCTACATGGACTTCTCTAATGAAAAACTGTTTTTT
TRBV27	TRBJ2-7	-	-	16	CASRPPGLSQNHEQYF	TGTGCCAGCAGACCTCCGGGCCTATCCCAGAACCACGAGCAGTACTTC
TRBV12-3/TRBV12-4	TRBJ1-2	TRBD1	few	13	CASRQMTGFGYTF	TGTGCCAGCAGACAAATGACAGGGTTCGGCTACACCTTC
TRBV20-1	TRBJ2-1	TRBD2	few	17	CSARDMGTSGTYNEQFF	TGCAGTGCTAGAGACATGGGGACTAGTGGGACCTACAATGAGCAGTTCTTC
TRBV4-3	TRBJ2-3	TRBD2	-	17	CASSQDSAGAYADTQYF	TGCGCCAGCAGCCAAGATTCAGCGGGGGCCTACGCAGATACGCAGTATTTT
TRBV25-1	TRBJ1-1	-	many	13	CASRLGGDTEAFF	TGTGCCAGCAGGTTGGGAGGGGACACTGAAGCTTTCTTT